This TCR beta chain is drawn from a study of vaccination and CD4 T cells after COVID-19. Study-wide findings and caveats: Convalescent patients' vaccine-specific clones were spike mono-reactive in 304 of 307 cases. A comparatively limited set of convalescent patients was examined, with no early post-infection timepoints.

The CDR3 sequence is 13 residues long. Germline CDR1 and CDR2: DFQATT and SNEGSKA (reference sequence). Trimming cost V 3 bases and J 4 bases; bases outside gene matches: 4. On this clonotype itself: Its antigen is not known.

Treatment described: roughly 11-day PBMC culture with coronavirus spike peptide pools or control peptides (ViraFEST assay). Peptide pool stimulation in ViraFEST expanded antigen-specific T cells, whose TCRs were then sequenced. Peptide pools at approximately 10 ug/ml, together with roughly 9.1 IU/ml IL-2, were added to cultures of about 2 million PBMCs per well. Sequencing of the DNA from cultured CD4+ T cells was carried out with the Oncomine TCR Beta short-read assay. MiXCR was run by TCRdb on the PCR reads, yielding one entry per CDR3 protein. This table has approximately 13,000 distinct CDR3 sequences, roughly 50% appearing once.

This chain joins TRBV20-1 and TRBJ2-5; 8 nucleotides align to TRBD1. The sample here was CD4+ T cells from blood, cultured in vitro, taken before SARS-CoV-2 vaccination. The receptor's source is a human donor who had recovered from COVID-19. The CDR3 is CSARPDRAETQYF. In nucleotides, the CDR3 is TGCAGTGCTAGGCCGGACAGGGCAGAGACCCAGTACTTC.